The entry below describes one T cell receptor beta chain. Sequencing used immunoSEQ multiplex PCR; TCRdb keeps in-frame clones, though not all of them. Of around 28,000 clones in the sample, about 86% were seen once. This record comes from a study of control samples from healthy donors and cancer patients. The CDR3 has 14 amino acids. Germline V CDR1 and CDR2: SGHVS, FQNEAQ. Trimming cost V 4 bases and J 6 bases; bases outside gene matches: 5. The TCR sequence derives from a woman between 40 and 55 years old with lung cancer. The chain employs TRBV7-8 and TRBJ2-4, with TRBD1 identical over 8 bases. Sequenced material: PBMCs. The CDR3 bases are TGTGCCAGCAGCTCGGACAGGGCTAGAAACATTCAGTACTTC. It codes for CASSSDRARNIQYF.